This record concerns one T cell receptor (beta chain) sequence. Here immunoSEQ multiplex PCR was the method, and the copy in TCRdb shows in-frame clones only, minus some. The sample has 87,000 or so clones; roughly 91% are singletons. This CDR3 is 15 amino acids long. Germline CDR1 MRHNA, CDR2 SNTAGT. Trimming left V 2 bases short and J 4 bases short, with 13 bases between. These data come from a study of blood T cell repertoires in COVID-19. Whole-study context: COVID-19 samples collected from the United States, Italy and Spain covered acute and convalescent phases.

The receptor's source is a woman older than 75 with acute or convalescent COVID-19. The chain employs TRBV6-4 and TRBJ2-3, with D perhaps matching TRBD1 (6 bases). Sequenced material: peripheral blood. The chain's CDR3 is CASSDTGRRADTQYF. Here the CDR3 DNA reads TGTGCCAGCAGTGACACAGGGCGTAGAGCAGATACGCAGTATTTT.